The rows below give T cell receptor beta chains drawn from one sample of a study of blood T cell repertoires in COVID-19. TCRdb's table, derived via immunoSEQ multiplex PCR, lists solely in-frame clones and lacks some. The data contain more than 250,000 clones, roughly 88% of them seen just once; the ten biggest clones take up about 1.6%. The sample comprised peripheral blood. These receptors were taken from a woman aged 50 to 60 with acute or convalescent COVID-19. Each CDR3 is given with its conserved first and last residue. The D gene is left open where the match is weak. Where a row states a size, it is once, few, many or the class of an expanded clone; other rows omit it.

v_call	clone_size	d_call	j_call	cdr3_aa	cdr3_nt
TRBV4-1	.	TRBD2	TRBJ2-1	CASSQLAAYYNEQFF	TGCGCCAGCAGCCAACTAGCGGCCTACTACAATGAGCAGTTCTTC
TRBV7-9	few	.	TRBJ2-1	CASSLGGENEQFF	TGTGCCAGCAGCCTTGGAGGGGAAAATGAGCAGTTCTTC
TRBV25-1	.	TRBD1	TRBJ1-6	CASRGQGLPPLHF	TGTGCCAGCAGGGGACAGGGCCTTCCACCCCTCCACTTT
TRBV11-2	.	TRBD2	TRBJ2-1	CASSPRTSRDEQFF	TGTGCCAGCAGCCCTCGGACTAGCAGGGATGAGCAGTTCTTC
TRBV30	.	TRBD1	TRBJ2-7	CAWTPLDRAYEQYF	TGTGCCTGGACTCCCCTTGACAGGGCCTACGAGCAGTACTTC
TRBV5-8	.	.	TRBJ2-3	CASSLRGIWGTQYF	TGTGCCAGCAGCTTGCGGGGAATTTGGGGTACGCAGTATTTT
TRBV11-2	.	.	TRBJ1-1	CASSLDVGRTEAFF	TGTGCCAGCAGCTTAGACGTGGGGAGGACTGAAGCTTTCTTT
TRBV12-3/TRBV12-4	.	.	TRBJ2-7	CASSLLAGAQYF	TGTGCCAGCAGTTTACTAGCTGGCGCGCAGTACTTC
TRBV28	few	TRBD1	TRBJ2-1	CASSLSPVGTGGYNEQFF	TGTGCCAGCAGTTTATCGCCCGTGGGTACAGGGGGATACAATGAGCAGTTCTTC
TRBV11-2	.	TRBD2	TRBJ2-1	CASSATGTRPSEQFF	TGTGCCAGCAGCGCGACCGGGACTAGACCTTCCGAGCAGTTCTTC